The source of this T cell receptor beta chain is a study of blood T cell repertoires in COVID-19 (dated by TCRdb to 2020 to 2021). Study-level background: Collaborator samples came from the United States, Italy and Spain and covered acute and convalescent phases of COVID-19. The prospective study material was composed of cDNA or gDNA derived from T cells, B-cell-depleted T cells, or PBMCs. Deeply sampled blood TCRbeta repertoires from subjects exposed to, actively infected with, or recovered from COVID-19 were included in the dataset. The samples were drawn from the first 160 participants of the ongoing ImmuneRACE study and from 1,254 subjects provided by 6 global collaborators. HLA class I and class II types, where available, came from metadata supplied by the sample provider rather than from assay-based typing. The repertoires were released in a freely available public database intended as a resource for research on the immune response to SARS-CoV-2. A de-identified subject ID, COVID-19 status, age in years and sex were almost always included in the sample metadata. The full study reports these points: The amount of clinical and demographic metadata varied by source and participant and was provided uncurated.

The CDR3 runs 19 amino acids, cysteine and phenylalanine included. The DNA shown is the 57-base CDR3, in frame from base 1. V lost 1 base and J lost 4 bases, and the count of bases not matched to a germline gene is 18. Per the germline V gene, SGHRS is the CDR1 and YFSETQ is the CDR2. Turning to this clone: Its antigen is still unknown. Base-call qualities are not available, and no considerably larger clone is one nucleotide away.

The immunoSEQ Assay, a bias-controlled multiplex PCR, was used to amplify TCRbeta CDR3 regions from genomic DNA. The original pipeline was this. Nucleated cell counts per sample were estimated from amplification of reference gene primers within the assay. To quantify the absolute abundance of each unique TCRbeta CDR3 rearrangement, sequence reads were collapsed and filtered. For each sample, productive Simpson clonality was calculated as the square root of Simpson's diversity index across productive rearrangements. TCRdb holds this immuneACCESS table with in-frame rearrangements only. Some clones are missing; in checked studies, unresolved V genes explain under half, and the rest has no known cause. Clone size and V and J calls were adopted from that table, with D and trimming inferred from the DNA. Counted in this sample were some 320,000 clones; nearly 90% of them appeared once. The top ten constitute around 10% of the sample.

One collaborating source in Seattle enrolled patients while the patients were actively infected and followed the patients over time throughout the course of disease. The collaborating institutions used their own protocols to collect whole blood in K2EDTA tubes. For TCRbeta analysis, collaborators shipped samples in one of three forms: frozen whole blood, isolated PBMCs, or DNA extracted from either of those sample types. This TCR was sampled from a woman aged 30 to 39 with COVID-19, enrolled during active disease. Specimen: peripheral blood. The chain is encoded by TRBV5-1 joined to TRBJ2-3; TRBD1 fits 7 bases in the junction. The CDR3 region: CASSLPGNRGPDGADTQYF. DNA sequence: TGCGCCAGCAGCTTGCCCGGGAACAGGGGACCCGACGGGGCAGATACGCAGTATTTT.